This is a list of T cell receptor beta chains from one sample in a study of radiotherapy plus CTLA-4 blockade in lung cancer. The table came from immunoSEQ multiplex PCR; TCRdb's copy has only in-frame clones and leaves some out. Of tens of thousands of clones in the sample, around 75% are singletons; the top ten hold 12% to 15%. Source: peripheral blood, taken from a patient treated with radiotherapy plus ipilimumab. These receptor sequences come from a human donor with non-small cell lung cancer that progressed on radiotherapy plus ipilimumab. The CDR3 runs from the conserved cysteine through the conserved F or W. Each record gives: J gene, clone size, D gene, V gene, CDR3 protein, CDR3 DNA. D genes are given only for firm matches. Expanded clones get a size class; other rows say once, few or many, or leave the size out.

>TRBJ2-7|-|-|TRBV28
CASSPIEYEQYF
TGTGCCAGCAGTCCTATAGAGTACGAGCAGTACTTC
>TRBJ2-3|-|TRBD1|TRBV2
CASSHRQGTTLGPDTQYF
TGTGCCAGCAGTCATAGACAGGGAACAACGTTAGGTCCAGATACGCAGTATTTT
>TRBJ2-7|-|-|TRBV6-6
CASSYSSGTYEQYF
TGTGCCAGCAGTTACTCGTCAGGGACTTACGAGCAGTACTTC
>TRBJ2-1|-|-|TRBV7-6
CASSATATGSSYNEQFF
TGTGCCAGCAGCGCTACCGCCACCGGGAGCTCCTACAATGAGCAGTTCTTC
>TRBJ1-1|-|-|TRBV7-9
CASSLEVTTEAFF
TGTGCCAGCAGCTTAGAAGTGACTACTGAAGCTTTCTTT
>TRBJ2-1|-|TRBD2|TRBV6-1
CASSALSSGSPSASYNEQFF
TGTGCCAGCAGTGCATTGTCTAGCGGGAGTCCTTCGGCGTCCTACAATGAGCAGTTCTTC
>TRBJ2-3|-|-|TRBV2
CASQTDSSTDTQYF
TGTGCCAGCCAGACAGACTCTAGCACAGATACGCAGTATTTT
>TRBJ1-2|once|-|TRBV11-3
CASSLVGGLGYTF
TGTGCCAGCAGCTTAGTCGGAGGACTCGGCTACACCTTC
>TRBJ1-2|few|-|TRBV5-5
CASSLGHYGYTF
TGTGCCAGCAGCTTGGGCCACTATGGCTACACCTTC
>TRBJ2-2|medium-sized|TRBD2|TRBV27
CASSFSGGNPGELFF
TGTGCCAGCAGTTTTTCCGGGGGGAACCCCGGGGAGCTGTTTTTT
>TRBJ1-6|few|-|TRBV6-6
CASSYSRGQLGVSLHF
TGTGCCAGCAGTTACTCGCGGGGGCAGCTGGGTGTCTCCCTCCACTTT
>TRBJ2-7|-|-|TRBV9
CASRGPGAGEQYF
TGTGCCAGCCGCGGGCCGGGGGCGGGGGAGCAGTACTTC
>TRBJ1-4|-|-|TRBV6-1
CASGIPNEKLFF
TGTGCCTCAGGGATTCCGAATGAAAAACTGTTTTTT
>TRBJ1-5|-|-|TRBV9
CASSVGTVNQPQHF
TGTGCCAGCAGCGTAGGGACCGTCAATCAGCCCCAGCATTTT
>TRBJ2-5|-|-|TRBV28
CASSALDLLSDQYF
TGTGCCAGCAGTGCACTAGATCTCCTCTCGGACCAGTACTTC
>TRBJ1-5|few|TRBD1|TRBV27
CASSQDRASNQPQHF
TGTGCCAGCAGCCAGGACAGGGCCAGCAATCAGCCCCAGCATTTT
>TRBJ2-7|-|TRBD1|TRBV28
CASSFTPLQGGEQYF
TGTGCCAGCAGTTTCACCCCCCTACAGGGGGGCGAGCAGTACTTC
>TRBJ1-1|-|-|TRBV7-3
CASSYYEGTEAFF
TGTGCCAGCAGCTATTATGAGGGCACTGAAGCTTTCTTT
>TRBJ1-3|-|TRBD1|TRBV4-2
CASSQEGRSGGAASGNTIYF
TGTGCCAGCAGCCAAGAGGGTCGATCAGGGGGCGCGGCGAGCGGAAACACCATATATTTT
>TRBJ1-2|-|-|TRBV28
CASSLVRANYGYTF
TGTGCCAGCAGTTTAGTGCGGGCTAACTATGGCTACACCTTC
>TRBJ1-2|-|-|TRBV28
CASSLGKVFNYGYTF
TGTGCCAGCAGTTTGGGGAAGGTCTTTAACTATGGCTACACCTTC
>TRBJ2-7|few|TRBD2|TRBV5-6
CASSRDYGENKEQYF
TGTGCCAGCAGCCGGGACTATGGCGAAAACAAAGAGCAGTACTTC
>TRBJ2-7|few|TRBD1|TRBV5-4
CASSSGTGGYEQYF
TGTGCCAGCAGTTCCGGGACAGGGGGCTACGAGCAGTACTTC
>TRBJ1-5|-|TRBD1|TRBV7-9
CATAPLQGGRQPQHF
TGTGCCACCGCGCCGTTACAGGGGGGTAGACAGCCCCAGCATTTT
>TRBJ1-2|-|-|TRBV7-9
CASSFPRTQGATFNYGYTF
TGTGCCAGCAGCTTCCCTCGGACCCAGGGTGCAACTTTTAACTATGGCTACACCTTC
>TRBJ1-2|-|-|TRBV2
CASRGDGDGYTF
TGTGCCAGCAGGGGTGACGGGGATGGCTACACCTTC
>TRBJ1-2|few|-|TRBV30
CAWGASGGGGGYTF
TGTGCCTGGGGGGCGTCTGGGGGGGGAGGTGGCTACACCTTC
>TRBJ2-7|-|TRBD2|TRBV11-2
CASSAGGRGARQGSYEQYF
TGTGCCAGCAGCGCGGGGGGGAGGGGCGCCCGCCAAGGGTCCTACGAGCAGTACTTC
>TRBJ1-2|-|TRBD1|TRBV4-1
CASSSTPGTVYGYTF
TGCGCCAGCAGCTCAACTCCCGGGACAGTCTATGGCTACACCTTC
>TRBJ2-4|-|TRBD2|TRBV6-5
CASSPGGYIQYF
TGTGCCAGCAGTCCGGGAGGGTACATTCAGTACTTC
>TRBJ2-2|-|-|TRBV2
CASSEGITGELFF
TGTGCCAGCAGTGAGGGGATCACCGGGGAGCTGTTTTTT
>TRBJ1-1|-|-|TRBV9
CASSVGMNTEAFF
TGTGCCAGCAGCGTAGGAATGAACACTGAAGCTTTCTTT
>TRBJ1-5|-|-|TRBV28
CASSSPEPVSNQPQHF
TGTGCCAGCAGCTCACCGGAACCAGTGAGCAATCAGCCCCAGCATTTT
>TRBJ1-2|-|-|TRBV19
CASTESRGGGYTF
TGTGCCAGTACCGAATCCAGGGGTGGCGGCTACACCTTC